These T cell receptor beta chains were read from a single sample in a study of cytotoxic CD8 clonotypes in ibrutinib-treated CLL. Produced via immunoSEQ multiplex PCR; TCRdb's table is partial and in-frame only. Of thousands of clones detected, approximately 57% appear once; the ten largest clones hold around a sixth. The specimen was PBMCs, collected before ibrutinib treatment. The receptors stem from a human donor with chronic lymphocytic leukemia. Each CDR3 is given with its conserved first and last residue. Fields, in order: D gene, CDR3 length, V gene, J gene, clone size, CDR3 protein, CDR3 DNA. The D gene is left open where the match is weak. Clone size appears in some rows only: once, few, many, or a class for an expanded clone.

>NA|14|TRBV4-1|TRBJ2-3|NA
CASSQWRDRDTQYF
TGCGCCAGCAGCCAGTGGCGGGACCGAGATACGCAGTATTTT
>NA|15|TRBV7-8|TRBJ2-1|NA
CASSLNGGQFNEQFF
TGTGCCAGCAGCTTAAACGGGGGCCAGTTCAATGAGCAGTTCTTC
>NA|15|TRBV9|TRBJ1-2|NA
CASSVYRDFNYGYTF
TGTGCCAGCAGCGTATATAGAGACTTTAACTATGGCTACACCTTC
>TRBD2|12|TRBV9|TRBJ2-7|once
CASSAREGEQYF
TGTGCCAGCAGCGCCAGGGAGGGCGAGCAGTACTTC
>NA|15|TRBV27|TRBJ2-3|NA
CASKRGELIGNTQYF
TGTGCCAGCAAGAGGGGGGAACTCATCGGGAATACGCAGTATTTT
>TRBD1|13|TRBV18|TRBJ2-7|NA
CASSPDRESEQYF
TGTGCCAGCTCCCCTGACAGGGAATCCGAGCAGTACTTC
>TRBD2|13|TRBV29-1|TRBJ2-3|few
CSSKTSGPDTQYF
TGCAGCTCAAAGACTAGCGGGCCAGATACGCAGTATTTT
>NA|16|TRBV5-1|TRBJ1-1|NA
CASSLNAFSRDTEAFF
TGCGCCAGCAGCTTGAACGCATTTTCGAGGGACACTGAAGCTTTCTTT
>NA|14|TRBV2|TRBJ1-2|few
CASSTSTVAYGYTF
NA
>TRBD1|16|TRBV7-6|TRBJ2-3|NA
CASSLGGTGKADTQYF
TGTGCCAGCAGCTTAGGAGGGACAGGGAAGGCAGATACGCAGTATTTT
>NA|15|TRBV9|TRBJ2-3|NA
CASSAEGTFLGAQYF
TGTGCCAGCAGCGCAGAGGGGACGTTTCTGGGAGCGCAGTATTTT
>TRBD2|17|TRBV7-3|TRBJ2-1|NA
CASSEKGLGLANNEQFF
TGTGCCAGCAGCGAAAAGGGGTTAGGACTAGCGAACAATGAGCAGTTCTTC
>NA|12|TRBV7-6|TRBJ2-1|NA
CASSTSYNEQFF
TGTGCCAGCTCAACATCGTACAATGAGCAGTTCTTC
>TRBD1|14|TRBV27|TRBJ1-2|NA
CASSLLTGGGGYTF
TGTGCCAGCAGCCTTTTGACAGGGGGAGGTGGCTACACCTTC
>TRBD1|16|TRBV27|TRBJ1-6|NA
CASSSALGQGWSPLHF
TGTGCCAGCAGTTCAGCCTTGGGACAGGGATGGTCTCCCCTCCACTTT
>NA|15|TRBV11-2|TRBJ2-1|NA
CASSLSRVLNNEQFF
TGTGCCAGCAGCCTCTCCCGGGTGTTGAACAATGAGCAGTTCTTC
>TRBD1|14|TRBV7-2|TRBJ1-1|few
CASSWTGGPTEAFF
TGTGCCAGCAGTTGGACAGGGGGCCCCACTGAAGCTTTCTTT
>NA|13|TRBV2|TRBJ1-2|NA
CASSAELNYGYTF
TGTGCCAGCAGTGCAGAATTAAACTATGGCTACACCTTC
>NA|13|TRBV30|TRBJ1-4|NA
CAWSQRRNEKLFF
TGTGCCTGGAGCCAACGCCGTAATGAAAAACTGTTTTTT
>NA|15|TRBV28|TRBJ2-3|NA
CASSPRGTPPDTQYF
TGTGCCAGCAGTCCCCGGGGGACCCCGCCAGATACGCAGTATTTT
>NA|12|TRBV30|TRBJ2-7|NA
CAWKANAYEQYF
TGTGCCTGGAAGGCAAACGCTTACGAGCAGTACTTC
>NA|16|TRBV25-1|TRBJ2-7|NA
CASSEFTTSGAYEQYF
TGTGCCAGCAGTGAATTCACTACTTCAGGGGCCTACGAGCAGTACTTC
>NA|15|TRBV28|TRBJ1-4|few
CASSERGDTREKLFF
TGTGCCAGCAGCGAAAGGGGGGACACAAGAGAAAAACTGTTTTTT
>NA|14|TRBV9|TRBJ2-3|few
CASSVGPFADTQYF
TGTGCCAGCAGCGTAGGGCCTTTCGCAGATACGCAGTATTTT
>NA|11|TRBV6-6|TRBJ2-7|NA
CASSYVREQYF
TGTGCCAGCAGTTATGTCAGAGAGCAGTACTTC
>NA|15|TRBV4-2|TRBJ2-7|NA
CASSQGVGTDYEQYF
TGTGCCAGCAGCCAAGGGGTGGGGACGGATTACGAGCAGTACTTC
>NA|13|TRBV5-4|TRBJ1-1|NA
CASSPGVNTEAFF
TGTGCCAGCAGCCCGGGAGTGAACACTGAAGCTTTCTTT
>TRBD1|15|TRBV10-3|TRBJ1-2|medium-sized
CAISGGTGALYGYTF
TGTGCCATCAGTGGTGGGACAGGGGCGTTGTATGGCTACACCTTC
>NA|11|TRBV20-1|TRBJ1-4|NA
CSAREWEKLFF
TGCAGTGCTAGAGAATGGGAAAAACTGTTTTTT
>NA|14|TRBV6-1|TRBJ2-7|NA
CASSEAGISYEQYF
TGTGCCAGCAGTGAAGCGGGCATCTCCTACGAGCAGTACTTC
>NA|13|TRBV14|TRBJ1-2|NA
CASSQEVGWGYTF
TGTGCCAGCAGCCAAGAGGTTGGATGGGGCTACACCTTC
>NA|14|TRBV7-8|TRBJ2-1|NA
CASSLAAFNLEQFF
TGTGCCAGCAGCTTAGCGGCTTTTAACCTGGAGCAGTTCTTC
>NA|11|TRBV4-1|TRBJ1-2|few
CASSQGYGYTF
TGCGCCAGCAGCCAAGGATATGGCTACACCTTC
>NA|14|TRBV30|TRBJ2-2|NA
CAWSGTGRSGELFF
TGTGCCTGGAGTGGAACAGGGAGGTCCGGGGAGCTGTTTTTT
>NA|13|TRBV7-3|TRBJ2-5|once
CASSKGAVETQYF
TGTGCCAGCTCCAAAGGTGCCGTAGAGACCCAGTACTTC
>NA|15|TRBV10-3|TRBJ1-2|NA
CAIPVTDGRNYGYTF
TGTGCCATCCCCGTCACAGATGGAAGAAACTATGGCTACACCTTC
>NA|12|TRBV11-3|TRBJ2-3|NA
CASSRGPDTQYF
TGTGCCAGCAGTCGGGGGCCAGATACGCAGTATTTT
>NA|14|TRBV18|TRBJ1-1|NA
CASSRSYMNTEAFF
TGTGCCAGCTCACGGTCATATATGAACACTGAAGCTTTCTTT
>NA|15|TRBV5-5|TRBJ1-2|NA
CASRAGEKANYGYTF
TGTGCCAGCAGAGCAGGGGAAAAGGCTAACTATGGCTACACCTTC
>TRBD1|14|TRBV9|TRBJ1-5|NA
CASSGTGGSQPQHF
TGTGCCAGCAGCGGGACAGGGGGCTCTCAGCCCCAGCATTTT
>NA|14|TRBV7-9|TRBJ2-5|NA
CASSPGQIQETQYF
TGTGCCAGCAGCCCAGGACAGATCCAAGAGACCCAGTACTTC
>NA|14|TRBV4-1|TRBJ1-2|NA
CASSQASWIYGYTF
TGCGCCAGCAGCCAAGCCAGCTGGATCTATGGCTACACCTTC
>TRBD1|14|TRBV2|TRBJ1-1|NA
CASSMGQVNTEAFF
TGTGCCAGCAGTATGGGACAGGTGAACACTGAAGCTTTCTTT
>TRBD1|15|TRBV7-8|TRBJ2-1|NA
CASSRGQGLRDEQFF
TGTGCCAGCAGCCGCGGACAGGGCCTTAGGGATGAGCAGTTCTTC
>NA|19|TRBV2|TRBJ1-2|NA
CASTQLAPSHRALFYGYTF
TGTGCCAGCACCCAACTAGCCCCCAGTCACAGGGCCCTATTCTATGGCTACACCTTC
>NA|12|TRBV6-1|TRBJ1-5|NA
CASSKGTQPQHF
TGTGCCAGCTCGAAAGGGACCCAGCCCCAGCATTTT
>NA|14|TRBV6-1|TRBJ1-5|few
CASSEGGNDQPQHF
TGTGCCAGCAGTGAAGGGGGGAATGATCAGCCCCAGCATTTT
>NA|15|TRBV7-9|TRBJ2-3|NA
CASNPGTISTDTQYF
TGTGCCAGCAACCCCGGGACAATTAGCACAGATACGCAGTATTTT
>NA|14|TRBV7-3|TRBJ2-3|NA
CASSTFANTDTQYF
TGTGCCAGCAGCACTTTCGCTAACACAGATACGCAGTATTTT
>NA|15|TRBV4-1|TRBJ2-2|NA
CASSTRAGVTGELFF
TGCGCCAGCAGCACCAGGGCAGGGGTAACCGGGGAGCTGTTTTTT
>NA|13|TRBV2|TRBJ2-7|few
CASSVGRVYEQYF
TGTGCCAGCAGCGTAGGGAGAGTCTACGAGCAGTACTTC
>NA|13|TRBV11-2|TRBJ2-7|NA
CASSVQRLYEQYF
TGTGCCAGCAGCGTCCAGAGGCTCTACGAGCAGTACTTC
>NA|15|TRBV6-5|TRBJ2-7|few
CASSFGFQGTYEQYF
TGTGCCAGCAGCTTTGGGTTCCAGGGAACCTACGAGCAGTACTTC
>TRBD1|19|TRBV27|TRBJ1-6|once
CASSPGTGQASSYNSPLHF
TGTGCCAGCAGTCCTGGGACAGGGCAAGCGAGCTCCTATAATTCACCCCTCCACTTT
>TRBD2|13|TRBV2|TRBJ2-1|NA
CASSPRLAEEQFF
TGTGCCAGCAGTCCTCGCCTAGCGGAAGAGCAGTTCTTC
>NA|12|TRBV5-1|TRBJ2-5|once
CASGRFQETQYF
TGCGCCAGCGGCCGGTTCCAAGAGACCCAGTACTTC